This T cell receptor beta chain was identified during a study of cytomegalovirus exposure and HLA in healthy donors. Germline loops: CDR1 SGHRS, CDR2 YFSETQ. This CDR3 region has 17 residues. V lost 0 bases and J 0 bases, leaving 12 bases between the germline ends. The PCR had 60 Vbeta and 13 Jbeta primers. The table came from immunoSEQ multiplex PCR; TCRdb's copy has only in-frame clones and leaves some out. The sample yields 120,000 or so clones, over 65% seen once. Worth noting for this clone: Its target is not known.

Findings and caveats of the study: As a later analysis showed, several of the most significant clusters appeared to be linked to common viral pathogens.

This TCR came from a man younger than 30 in good health and CMV-seropositive. Specimen: PBMCs. The chain is built from TRBV5-1 and TRBJ1-4; possibly TRBD1 for D (5 bases). The CDR3 DNA sequence: TGCGCCAGCAGCTTGGGCCGGGGGGTACCAACTAATGAAAAACTGTTTTTT. Residues: CASSLGRGVPTNEKLFF.